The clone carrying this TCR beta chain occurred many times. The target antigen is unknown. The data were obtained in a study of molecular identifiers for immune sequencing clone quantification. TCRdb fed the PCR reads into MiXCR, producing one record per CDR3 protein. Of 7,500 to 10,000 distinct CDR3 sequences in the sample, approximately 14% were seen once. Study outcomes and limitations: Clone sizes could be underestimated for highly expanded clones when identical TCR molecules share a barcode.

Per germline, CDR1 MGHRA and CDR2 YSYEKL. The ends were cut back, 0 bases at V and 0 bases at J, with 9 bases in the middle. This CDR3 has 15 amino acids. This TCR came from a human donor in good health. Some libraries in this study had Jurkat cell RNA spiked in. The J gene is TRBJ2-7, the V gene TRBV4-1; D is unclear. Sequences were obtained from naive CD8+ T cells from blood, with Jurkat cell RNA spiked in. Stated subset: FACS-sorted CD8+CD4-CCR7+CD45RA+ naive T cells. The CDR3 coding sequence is TGCGCCAGCAGCCAAGAGGGGTCGAGCTCCTACGAGCAGTACTTC. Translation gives CASSQEGSSSYEQYF.